These T cell receptor beta chains were read from a single sample in a study of follicular helper T cells after annual influenza vaccination. The data were produced by immunoSEQ multiplex PCR, yet TCRdb's version contains in-frame clones alone and is incomplete. The sample includes 10,000 to 11,000 clones, approximately 80% of them seen just once. Here the sequenced sample was CXCR5+ CD38- circulating T follicular helper cells from blood, taken 7 days after influenza vaccination. Source of these receptors: an adult who received the influenza vaccine. Both conserved end residues are part of each CDR3. The D gene is left open where the match is weak. The listing skips clone size in some rows; elsewhere it reads once, few, many or a size class.

J gene: TRBJ1-1
clone size: .
V gene: TRBV5-6
D gene: .
CDR3 DNA: TGTGCCAGCAGCTTGGTTTCTAGCGCTGAAGCTTTCTTT
CDR3 protein: CASSLVSSAEAFF

J gene: TRBJ2-6
clone size: .
V gene: TRBV15
D gene: TRBD1
CDR3 DNA: TGTGCCACCACCTCTCGGGACAGGGGGGCCAACGTCCTGACTTTC
CDR3 protein: CATTSRDRGANVLTF

J gene: TRBJ2-7
clone size: .
V gene: TRBV5-1
D gene: TRBD1
CDR3 DNA: TGCGCCAGCAGCTTGGAAGGGACAGGCTACGAGCAGTACTTC
CDR3 protein: CASSLEGTGYEQYF

J gene: TRBJ1-1
clone size: .
V gene: TRBV7-8
D gene: .
CDR3 DNA: TGTGCCAGCAGCTTAGAAATGAACACTGAAGCTTTCTTT
CDR3 protein: CASSLEMNTEAFF

J gene: TRBJ1-4
clone size: .
V gene: TRBV18
D gene: TRBD1
CDR3 DNA: TGTGCCAGCTCACCGCGGACAGGGCTTAATGAAAAACTGTTTTTT
CDR3 protein: CASSPRTGLNEKLFF

J gene: TRBJ2-5
clone size: .
V gene: TRBV5-4
D gene: .
CDR3 DNA: TGTGCCAGCAGCTTGAGGGCAGGGTACCAAGAGACCCAGTACTTC
CDR3 protein: CASSLRAGYQETQYF

J gene: TRBJ1-2
clone size: .
V gene: TRBV5-4
D gene: .
CDR3 DNA: TGTGCCAGCAGCTTCAACAGAGGAGCTAACTATGGCTACACCTTC
CDR3 protein: CASSFNRGANYGYTF

J gene: TRBJ1-4
clone size: .
V gene: TRBV7-2
D gene: .
CDR3 DNA: TGTGCCAGCAGCTCGGACCGTGCAACTAATGAAAAACTGTTTTTT
CDR3 protein: CASSSDRATNEKLFF

J gene: TRBJ1-1
clone size: .
V gene: TRBV6-6
D gene: TRBD1
CDR3 DNA: TGTGCCAGCAGCAACAGGGGTATAAACACTGAAGCTTTCTTT
CDR3 protein: CASSNRGINTEAFF

J gene: TRBJ2-6
clone size: .
V gene: TRBV2
D gene: .
CDR3 DNA: TGTGCCAGCATTAGGGGAGGGGGCGCTGGGGCCAACGTCCTGACTTTC
CDR3 protein: CASIRGGGAGANVLTF

J gene: TRBJ1-4
clone size: once
V gene: TRBV10-3
D gene: TRBD1
CDR3 DNA: TGTGCCATCAGTGACGGGACAGGGGGCGTTGGGGGTAATGAAAAACTGTTTTTT
CDR3 protein: CAISDGTGGVGGNEKLFF

J gene: TRBJ2-1
clone size: .
V gene: TRBV7-2
D gene: .
CDR3 DNA: TGTGCCAGCAGCTTAGAGCTAGGAGATGAGCAGTTCTTC
CDR3 protein: CASSLELGDEQFF

J gene: TRBJ2-7
clone size: once
V gene: TRBV7-2
D gene: .
CDR3 DNA: TGTGCCAGCAGCTCCTCTTTCTCGGACGGGGCCTACGAGCAGTACTTC
CDR3 protein: CASSSSFSDGAYEQYF

J gene: TRBJ2-2
clone size: few
V gene: TRBV6-1
D gene: TRBD1
CDR3 DNA: TGTGCCAGCAGTGAGGACAGGCAGACCGGGGAGCTGTTTTTT
CDR3 protein: CASSEDRQTGELFF

J gene: TRBJ2-3
clone size: once
V gene: TRBV4-1
D gene: TRBD1
CDR3 DNA: TGCGCCAGCAGCCCCCATGGGCAGGGGGCAGATACGCAGTATTTT
CDR3 protein: CASSPHGQGADTQYF

J gene: TRBJ1-2
clone size: few
V gene: TRBV2
D gene: .
CDR3 DNA: TGTGCCAGCAGGGCAGGGTCTAACTATGGCTACACCTTC
CDR3 protein: CASRAGSNYGYTF

J gene: TRBJ1-1
clone size: few
V gene: TRBV25-1
D gene: .
CDR3 DNA: TGTGCCAGCAGTGAAAACGACATGCGAGAAGCTTTCTTT
CDR3 protein: CASSENDMREAFF

J gene: TRBJ2-7
clone size: .
V gene: TRBV18
D gene: .
CDR3 DNA: TGTGCCAGCTCACCAGGAAATTTCCACGAGCAGTACTTC
CDR3 protein: CASSPGNFHEQYF

J gene: TRBJ2-7
clone size: .
V gene: TRBV19
D gene: TRBD1
CDR3 DNA: TGTGCCAGTAGTCAGACGGGACAGGCCACCTACGAGCAGTACTTC
CDR3 protein: CASSQTGQATYEQYF

J gene: TRBJ1-2
clone size: .
V gene: TRBV6-5
D gene: .
CDR3 DNA: TGTGCCAGCAGTTACTCAAGGACAGCTACTAACTATGGCTACACCTTC
CDR3 protein: CASSYSRTATNYGYTF

J gene: TRBJ1-1
clone size: .
V gene: TRBV9
D gene: .
CDR3 DNA: TGTGCCAGCAGCGTAGTCAGGATGAACACTGAAGCTTTCTTT
CDR3 protein: CASSVVRMNTEAFF